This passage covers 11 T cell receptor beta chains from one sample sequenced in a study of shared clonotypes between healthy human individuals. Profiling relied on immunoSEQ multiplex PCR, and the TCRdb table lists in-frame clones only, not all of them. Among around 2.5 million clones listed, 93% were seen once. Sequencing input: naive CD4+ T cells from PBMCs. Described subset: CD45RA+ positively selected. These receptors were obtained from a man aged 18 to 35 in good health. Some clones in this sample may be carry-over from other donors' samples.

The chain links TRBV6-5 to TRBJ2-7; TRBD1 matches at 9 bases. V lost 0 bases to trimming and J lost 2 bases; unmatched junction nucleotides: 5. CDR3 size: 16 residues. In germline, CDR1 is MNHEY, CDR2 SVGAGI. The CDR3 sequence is CASSYSVGQGPYEQYF. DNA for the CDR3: TGTGCCAGCAGTTACTCGGTCGGACAGGGGCCCTACGAGCAGTACTTC.

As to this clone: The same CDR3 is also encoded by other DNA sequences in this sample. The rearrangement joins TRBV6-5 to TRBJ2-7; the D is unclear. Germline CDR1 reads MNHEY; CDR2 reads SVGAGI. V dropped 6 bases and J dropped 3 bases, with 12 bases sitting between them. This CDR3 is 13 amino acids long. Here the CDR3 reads CASSPGGNYEQYF. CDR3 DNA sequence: TGTGCCAGCAGCCCGGGTGGAAACTACGAGCAGTACTTC.

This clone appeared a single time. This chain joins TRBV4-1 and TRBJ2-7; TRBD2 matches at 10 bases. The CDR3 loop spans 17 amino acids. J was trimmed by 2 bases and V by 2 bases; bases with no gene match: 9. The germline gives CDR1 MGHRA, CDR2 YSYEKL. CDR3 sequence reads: CASSQPRPGTSAYEQYF. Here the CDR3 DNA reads TGCGCCAGCAGCCAACCACGTCCCGGGACTAGCGCCTACGAGCAGTACTTC.

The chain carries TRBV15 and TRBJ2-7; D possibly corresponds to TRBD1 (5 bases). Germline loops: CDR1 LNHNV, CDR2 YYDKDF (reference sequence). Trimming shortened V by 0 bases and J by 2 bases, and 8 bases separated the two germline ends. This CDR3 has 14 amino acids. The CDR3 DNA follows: TGTGCCACCAGCAGAGATAAGGGGACCTACGAGCAGTACTTC. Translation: CATSRDKGTYEQYF.

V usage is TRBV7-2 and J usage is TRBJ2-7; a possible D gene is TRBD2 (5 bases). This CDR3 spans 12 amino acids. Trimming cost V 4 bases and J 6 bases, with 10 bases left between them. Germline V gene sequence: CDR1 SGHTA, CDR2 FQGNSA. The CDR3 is CASSYNAGEQYF. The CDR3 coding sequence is TGTGCCAGCAGCTACAACGCGGGCGAGCAGTACTTC.

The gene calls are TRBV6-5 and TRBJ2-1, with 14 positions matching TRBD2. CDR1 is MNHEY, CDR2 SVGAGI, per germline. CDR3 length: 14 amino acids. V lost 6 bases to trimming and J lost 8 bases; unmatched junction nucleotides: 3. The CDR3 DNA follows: TGTGCCAGCAGGGGACTAGCGGGAGAGTATGAGCAGTTCTTC. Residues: CASRGLAGEYEQFF.

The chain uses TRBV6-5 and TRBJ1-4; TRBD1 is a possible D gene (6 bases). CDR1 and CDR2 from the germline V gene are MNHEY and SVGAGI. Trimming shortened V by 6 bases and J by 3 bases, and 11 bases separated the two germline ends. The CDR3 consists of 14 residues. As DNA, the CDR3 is TGTGCCAGCAGCTACAGGGCGTCTAATGAAAAACTGTTTTTT. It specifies CASSYRASNEKLFF.

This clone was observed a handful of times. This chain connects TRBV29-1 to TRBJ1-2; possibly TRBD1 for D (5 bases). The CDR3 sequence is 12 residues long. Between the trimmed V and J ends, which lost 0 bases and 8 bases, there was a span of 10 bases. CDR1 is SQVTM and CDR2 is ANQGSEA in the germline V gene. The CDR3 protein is CSVEEGTAGYTF. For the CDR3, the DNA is TGCAGCGTTGAAGAGGGGACGGCGGGCTACACCTTC. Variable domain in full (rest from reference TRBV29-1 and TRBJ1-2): SAVISQKPSRDICQRGTSLTIQCQVDSQVTMMFWYRQQPGQSLTLIATANQGSEATYESGFVIDKFPISRPNLTFSTLTVSNMSPEDSSIYLCSVEEGTAGYTFGSGTRLTVV.

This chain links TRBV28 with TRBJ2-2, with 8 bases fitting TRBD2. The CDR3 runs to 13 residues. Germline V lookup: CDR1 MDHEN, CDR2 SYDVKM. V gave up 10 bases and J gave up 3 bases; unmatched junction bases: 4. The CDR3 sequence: CAIPGGDTGELFF. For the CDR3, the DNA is TGTGCCATCCCGGGAGGGGACACCGGGGAGCTGTTTTTT. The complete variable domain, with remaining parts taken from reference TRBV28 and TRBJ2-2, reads DVKVTQSSRYLVKRTGEKVFLECVQDMDHENMFWYRQDPGLGLRLIYFSYDVKMKEKGDIPEGYSVSREKKERFSLILESASTNQTSMYLCAIPGGDTGELFFGEGSRLTVL.

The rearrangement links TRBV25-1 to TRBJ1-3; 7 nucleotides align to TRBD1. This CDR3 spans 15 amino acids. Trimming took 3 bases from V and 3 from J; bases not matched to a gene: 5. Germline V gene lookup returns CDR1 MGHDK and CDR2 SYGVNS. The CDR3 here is CASSDNRGSGNTIYF. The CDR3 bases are TGTGCCAGCAGTGATAACAGGGGTAGTGGAAACACCATATATTTT. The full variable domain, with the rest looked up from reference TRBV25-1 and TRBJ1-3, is EADIYQTPRYLVIGTGKKITLECSQTMGHDKMYWYQQDPGMELHLIHYSYGVNSTEKGDLSSESTVSRIRTEHFPLTLESARPSHTSQYLCASSDNRGSGNTIYFGEGSWLTVV.

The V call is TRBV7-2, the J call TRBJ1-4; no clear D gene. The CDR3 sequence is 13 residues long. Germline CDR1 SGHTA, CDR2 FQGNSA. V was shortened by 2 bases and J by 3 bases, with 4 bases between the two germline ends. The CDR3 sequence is CASSLQPNEKLFF. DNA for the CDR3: TGTGCCAGCAGCTTACAGCCTAATGAAAAACTGTTTTTT.